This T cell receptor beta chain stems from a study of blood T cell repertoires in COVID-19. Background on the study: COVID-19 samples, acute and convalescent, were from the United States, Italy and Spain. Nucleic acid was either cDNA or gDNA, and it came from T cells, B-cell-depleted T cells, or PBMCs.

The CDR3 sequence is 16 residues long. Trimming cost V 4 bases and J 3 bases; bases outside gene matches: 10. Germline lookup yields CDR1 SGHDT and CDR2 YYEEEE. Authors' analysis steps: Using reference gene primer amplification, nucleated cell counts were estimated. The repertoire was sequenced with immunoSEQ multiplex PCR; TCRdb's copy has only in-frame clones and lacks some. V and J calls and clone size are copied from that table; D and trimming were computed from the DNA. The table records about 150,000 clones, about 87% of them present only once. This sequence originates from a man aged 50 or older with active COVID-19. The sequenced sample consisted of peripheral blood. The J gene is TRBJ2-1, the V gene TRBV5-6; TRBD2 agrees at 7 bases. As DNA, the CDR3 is TGTGCCAGCAGCCTTGAACGGGGGGAAATCTACAATGAGCAGTTCTTC. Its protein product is CASSLERGEIYNEQFF.